This T cell receptor beta chain originates from a study of PD-1 blockade in classical Hodgkin lymphoma. Study-level results: Newly diagnosed patients had diversity similar to the baseline diversity of complete responders.

Relapses following autologous stem cell transplantation were seen in all patients, with brentuximab vedotin exposure varying. When best responses were assessed, they were complete response, partial response or progressive disease. Of note for this clone: Its cognate antigen is unknown.

Germline CDR1 reads SNHLY; CDR2 reads FYNNEI. Unmatched junction bases numbered 8, after V lost 6 bases and J lost 4 bases. This CDR3 is 15 amino acids long. Only in-frame clones appear in the TCRdb table, and some are missing; sequencing was by immunoSEQ multiplex PCR. The sample carries approximately 58,000 clones, approximately 89% recorded once. The starting material was peripheral blood mononuclear cells (PBMCs), obtained before the second cycle of nivolumab. The origin of this receptor is a human donor with classical Hodgkin lymphoma. The rearrangement links TRBV2 to TRBJ1-2; 10 positions match TRBD1. CDR3 amino acids: CASSRTGGKTYGYTF. Written as DNA, the CDR3 is TGTGCCAGCAGCCGGACAGGGGGGAAGACCTATGGCTACACCTTC.